Listed below are T cell receptor beta chains from one sample, sequenced in a study of siplizumab effects on memory and regulatory T cells. The method was immunoSEQ multiplex PCR; TCRdb's version includes in-frame clones alone and lacks a portion of them. The profile shows roughly 75,000 clones, around 93% of them singletons. Sample: CD8+ T cells sorted from blood. These receptors were collected from a human donor in good health. CDR3s include the opening cysteine and the closing phenylalanine or tryptophan. Each record gives: D gene, V gene, clone size, J gene, CDR3 protein, CDR3 DNA. The D gene is left open where the match is weak. Clone sizes are given selectively: once, few, many, or a class where the clone is expanded.

>.|TRBV15|.|TRBJ2-3
CATSRDRASDTQYF
TGTGCCACCAGCAGAGATCGGGCTAGCGATACGCAGTATTTT
>.|TRBV4-1|.|TRBJ2-3
CASSQVGADTQYF
TGCGCCAGCAGCCAAGTAGGGGCAGATACGCAGTATTTT
>TRBD1|TRBV2|few|TRBJ2-2
CASSQGQGVTGELFF
TGTGCCAGCAGCCAGGGACAGGGGGTCACCGGGGAGCTGTTTTTT
>TRBD2|TRBV6-5|.|TRBJ2-1
CATLAGGLFDEQFF
TGTGCCACTCTAGCGGGGGGGCTCTTCGATGAGCAGTTCTTC
>.|TRBV5-4|.|TRBJ2-5
CATGDGEETQYF
TGTGCCACAGGGGACGGAGAAGAGACCCAGTACTTC
>TRBD1|TRBV19|.|TRBJ2-2
CASSLGQATGELFF
TGTGCCAGTAGTTTAGGACAGGCCACCGGGGAGCTGTTTTTT
>.|TRBV30|.|TRBJ2-7
CAWCAGQDYEQYF
TGTGCCTGGTGCGCGGGACAAGACTACGAGCAGTACTTC
>.|TRBV30|.|TRBJ1-6
CAWSAGMNNSPLHF
TGTGCCTGGAGTGCAGGGATGAATAATTCACCCCTCCACTTT
>TRBD1|TRBV27|.|TRBJ2-7
CASTRAQGAYEQYF
TGTGCCAGCACCCGGGCGCAGGGGGCCTACGAGCAGTACTTC
>.|TRBV14|.|TRBJ2-7
CASSWGSSYEQYF
TGTGCCAGCAGCTGGGGATCCTCCTACGAGCAGTACTTC
>TRBD1|TRBV9|.|TRBJ2-7
CASSSTGTGSSEQYF
TGTGCCAGCAGCTCGACCGGGACAGGGTCGAGCGAGCAGTACTTC
>TRBD2|TRBV5-1|.|TRBJ2-7
CASLAYRRGGGYEQYF
TGCGCCAGCTTAGCCTACCGGCGGGGGGGCGGTTACGAGCAGTACTTC
>TRBD2|TRBV2|.|TRBJ2-1
CASMPSSGGHNEQFF
TGTGCCAGCATGCCTTCTAGCGGGGGGCACAATGAGCAGTTCTTC
>TRBD2|TRBV7-2|.|TRBJ2-3
CASSLSGGFTDTQYF
TGTGCCAGCAGCCTTAGCGGGGGGTTTACAGATACGCAGTATTTT
>.|TRBV5-4|once|TRBJ1-6
CASSSGPNSPLHF
TGTGCCAGCAGCTCCGGGCCAAATTCACCCCTCCACTTT
>TRBD2|TRBV5-1|.|TRBJ2-1
CASTTEGLAGPFGEQFF
TGCGCCAGCACCACCGAAGGGCTAGCGGGGCCCTTCGGGGAGCAGTTCTTC
>TRBD2|TRBV13|.|TRBJ2-3
CASSGGGLAASDTQYF
TGTGCCAGCAGCGGTGGGGGACTAGCGGCGTCGGATACGCAGTATTTT
>.|TRBV29-1|.|TRBJ2-1
CSVFSSVKAYNEQFF
TGCAGCGTTTTTTCTTCGGTGAAGGCATACAATGAGCAGTTCTTC
>TRBD1|TRBV7-6|.|TRBJ2-3
CASSPIDREETDTQYF
TGTGCCAGCAGCCCAATTGACAGGGAAGAGACAGATACGCAGTATTTT
>.|TRBV7-9|.|TRBJ2-1
CASSFPQGTPYNEQFF
TGTGCCAGCAGCTTTCCTCAGGGGACCCCCTACAATGAGCAGTTCTTC
>.|TRBV7-9|once|TRBJ2-7
CASSSLGTQDLYEQYF
TGTGCCAGCAGCTCGTTGGGGACCCAGGACCTCTACGAGCAGTACTTC
>.|TRBV20-1|.|TRBJ2-7
CSARLGYEQYF
TGCAGTGCTAGATTGGGGTACGAGCAGTACTTC
>.|TRBV7-9|.|TRBJ1-1
CASSLSRPNTEAFF
TGTGCCAGCAGCTTATCCCGACCGAACACTGAAGCTTTCTTT
>.|TRBV6-5|.|TRBJ1-2
CASSYSGGYGYTF
TGTGCCAGCAGTTACTCGGGCGGCTATGGCTACACCTTC
>TRBD1|TRBV2|.|TRBJ2-3
CAREPKTGLGTDTQYF
TGTGCCCGCGAACCCAAGACAGGGCTGGGCACAGATACGCAGTATTTT
>.|TRBV10-2|.|TRBJ2-3
CASTDTDTQYF
TGCGCCAGCACCGACACAGATACGCAGTATTTT
>.|TRBV21-1|.|TRBJ2-4
CASSKSGEGREWNIQYF
TGTGCCAGCAGCAAATCCGGTGAAGGCCGGGAGTGGAACATTCAGTACTTC